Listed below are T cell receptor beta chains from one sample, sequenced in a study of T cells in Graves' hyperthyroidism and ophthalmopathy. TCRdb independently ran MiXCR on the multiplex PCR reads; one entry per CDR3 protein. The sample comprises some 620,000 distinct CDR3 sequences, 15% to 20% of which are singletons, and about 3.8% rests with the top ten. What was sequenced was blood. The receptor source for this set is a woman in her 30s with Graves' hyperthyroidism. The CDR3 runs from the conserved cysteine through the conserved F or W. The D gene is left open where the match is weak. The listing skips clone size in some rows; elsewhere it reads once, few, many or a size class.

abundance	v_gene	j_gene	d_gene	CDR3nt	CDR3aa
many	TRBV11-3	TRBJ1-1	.	TGTGCCAGCAGCTTAGTGGGGCGGTTGAACACTGAAGCTTTCTTT	CASSLVGRLNTEAFF
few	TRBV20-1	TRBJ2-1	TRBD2	TGCAGTGCTAGAGAGCAGGGCGGGAGTGGGTCCTACAATGAGCAGTTCTTC	CSAREQGGSGSYNEQFF
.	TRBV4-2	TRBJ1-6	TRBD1	TGTGCCAGCAGCCAGGGGGACAGGGACAATTCACCCCTCCACTTT	CASSQGDRDNSPLHF
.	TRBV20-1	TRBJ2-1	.	TGCAGTGCCAGGACAGAAAGCTCCTACAATGAGCAGTTCTTC	CSARTESSYNEQFF
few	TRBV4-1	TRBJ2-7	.	TGCGCCAGCACGCTTTCGCCAGTGGACGGTCCACAGGGCGAGCAGTACTTC	CASTLSPVDGPQGEQYF
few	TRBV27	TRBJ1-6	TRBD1	TGTGCCAGCAGTTTATCGTCGGCAGGGGGTTCACCCCTCCACTTT	CASSLSSAGGSPLHF
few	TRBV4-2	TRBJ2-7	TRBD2	TGTGCCAGCAGTTTAGCGGGAGAGGTCGAGCAGTACTTC	CASSLAGEVEQYF
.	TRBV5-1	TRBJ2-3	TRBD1	TGCGCCAGCAGCTTAACAGGGGTACATACGCAGTATTTT	CASSLTGVHTQYF
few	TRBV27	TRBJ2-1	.	TGTGCCACCTCCCTCCGGCAGGGTGGGGGAAGTGAGCAGTTCTTC	CATSLRQGGGSEQFF
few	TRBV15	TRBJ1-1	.	TGTGCCACCAGCAGAGAAAATACAGGTGAAGCTTTCTTT	CATSRENTGEAFF
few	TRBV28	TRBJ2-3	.	TGTGCCAGCAGTTTCGAAGGCCGCACAGATACGCAGTATTTT	CASSFEGRTDTQYF
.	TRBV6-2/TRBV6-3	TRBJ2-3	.	TGTGCCAGCAGCAAGGTGATGACAGATACGCAGTATTTT	CASSKVMTDTQYF